The clone carrying this T cell receptor beta chain was counted between two and nine times. Its target is unknown. This specimen belongs to a study of identical twins. General observations from the study: Low generation probability was overrepresented in out-of-frame alpha sequences shared by twins.

TCRdb fed the 5' RACE reads into MiXCR, producing one record per CDR3 protein. The table has fewer than 250,000 distinct CDR3 sequences, more than 15% seen once; the top ten hold roughly two fifths. This CDR3 is 12 amino acids long. Germline assignment: CDR1 DFQATT and CDR2 SNEGSKA (reference sequence). V dropped 3 bases and J dropped 8 bases, with 13 bases sitting between them. The sample was also linked to a second study, of T cells expressing NK-cell markers. As that report states: Among the eight sequenced donors, seven tested HCMV-seropositive and one tested seronegative.

Material: CD8+ T cells sorted from blood. This sequence was found in a young woman in good health. The chain combines TRBV20-1 with TRBJ1-2; no clear D. CDR3 amino acids: CSARREPDGYTF. The CDR3 nucleotides read TGCAGTGCTAGGAGGGAACCCGACGGCTACACCTTC.